The 8 T cell receptor beta chains in this list originate from one sample, sequenced in a study of blood T cell repertoires in COVID-19. TCRdb's copy holds only in-frame clones and misses some; the assay was immunoSEQ multiplex PCR. Of tens of thousands of clones listed, under 80% are singletons. What was sequenced was peripheral blood. The receptors stem from a human donor in a cohort sampled during active COVID-19.

The chain joins TRBV5-6 to TRBJ1-1, with D possibly being TRBD1 (6 bases). The CDR3 contains 13 residues. Germline CDR1 is SGHDT and CDR2 is YYEEEE. Trimming stripped 3 bases from V and 7 bases from J, with 13 bases between. The CDR3, as DNA: TGTGCCAGCAGCTCAGGGGTAAGGGGTGAAGCTTTCTTT. It encodes CASSSGVRGEAFF.

The chain uses TRBV5-4 and TRBJ2-1, with D possibly being TRBD1 (5 bases). The CDR3 consists of 16 residues. Germline lookup yields CDR1 SGHNT and CDR2 YYREEE (reference sequence). V was clipped by 1 base and J by 6 bases, with 17 bases between them. The CDR3 nucleotides are TGTGCCAGCAGCTTGCGGCGGATCTCGACAGTCAATGAGCAGTTCTTC. The encoded protein is CASSLRRISTVNEQFF.

The V gene is TRBV24-1, the J gene TRBJ2-7; 8 bases align to TRBD1. The V and J ends lost 3 bases and 2 bases, in that order; junction bases with no gene match: 14. This CDR3 spans 18 amino acids. CDR1 and CDR2 (germline): KGHDR, SFDVKD. This chain's CDR3 is CATSDRNSPGQEAYEQYF. The CDR3 DNA follows: TGTGCCACCAGTGATCGCAATTCACCGGGACAGGAGGCCTACGAGCAGTACTTC.

The chain is built from TRBV6-1 and TRBJ2-1, with 11 bases lining up with TRBD1. After removal of 1 base from V and 8 bases from J, the junction contained 7 bases not matched to a gene. The CDR3 spans 16 residues. Germline V gene lookup returns CDR1 MNHNS and CDR2 SASEGT. The CDR3 loop reads CASSEGWDRGLYEQFF. The CDR3 DNA follows: TGTGCCAGCAGTGAAGGCTGGGACAGGGGGTTGTATGAGCAGTTCTTC.

The CDR3 bases are TGTGCCAGTAGTTTTGCGGGAGGGGCCTACGAGCAGTACTTC. The encoded protein is CASSFAGGAYEQYF. The chain carries TRBV19 and TRBJ2-7, with TRBD2 identical over 9 bases. The CDR3 contains 14 residues. Germline V lookup: CDR1 LNHDA, CDR2 SQIVND (reference sequence). V gave up 5 bases and J gave up 2 bases; unmatched junction bases: 4.

The rearrangement uses TRBV11-2 and TRBJ2-7, with 9 positions matching TRBD2. The CDR3 covers 16 residues. The trim removed 1 base at V and 7 bases at J, leaving 11 bases unmatched. Germline V gene lookup returns CDR1 SGHAT and CDR2 FQNNGV. The CDR3 spells CASSLVPTSGAREQYF. The CDR3 nucleotides read TGTGCCAGCAGCTTAGTACCGACTAGCGGCGCTCGGGAGCAGTACTTC.

The V gene is TRBV4-1, the J gene TRBJ1-2; possibly TRBD1 for D (6 bases). The V end was cut by 0 bases, the J end by 0 bases, with 14 bases between. This CDR3 has 17 amino acids. Germline V lookup: CDR1 MGHRA, CDR2 YSYEKL. Here the CDR3 DNA reads TGCGCCAGCAGCCAAGAAACAGGGTGGGTGTCTAACTATGGCTACACCTTC. This translates into CASSQETGWVSNYGYTF.

A single count supports this clone. This chain connects TRBV19 to TRBJ1-1, with a tentative D call TRBD1 (6 bases). There are 14 residues in the CDR3. Deletions cut 5 bases from V and 6 bases from J, with 16 bases between. The V gene's germline CDR1 is LNHDA and CDR2 SQIVND (reference sequence). In DNA, the CDR3 is TGTGCCAGTAGTTCCGCTCGGGGGGCCTCTGAAGCTTTCTTT. Encoded protein: CASSSARGASEAFF.